This TCR beta chain was observed in a study of T cell responses to AZD1222 COVID-19 vaccine. Study-level points and caveats: The study reported that nearly half of spike-specific TCRs target unmutated variant regions.

The assay was immunoSEQ multiplex PCR, and TCRdb's table has in-frame clones only and misses some. Here the sample spans approximately 150,000 clones, roughly 87% being singletons. Details on this clone: The antigen remains unidentified.

Sequences were derived from peripheral blood, sampled on day 0 of AZD1222 vaccination. This sequence was found in an adult in good health.

DNA of the CDR3: TGTGCCAGCAGCAATGGCCAACCCTATGGCTACACCTTC. This gives the protein CASSNGQPYGYTF. The chain links TRBV21-1 to TRBJ1-2; TRBD1, as called in the table, went unchecked against the DNA. TRBV21-1 is a pseudogene segment. This CDR3 has 13 amino acids.